This T cell receptor beta chain was recorded in a study of T-cell memory formation after mild COVID-19. This clonotype was seen ten or more times. TCRdb re-called the 5' RACE reads through MiXCR, storing one row per CDR3 protein. The repertoire holds a few hundred thousand distinct CDR3 sequences, 15% to 20% seen once, with under 25% in the top ten. Sample: PBMCs or a T cell subset sorted from them (not recorded which). The source of this sequence is a man aged 18 to 30 who had mild COVID-19 (a few samples of this study predate the infection). Cell type and time point are not known.

The CDR3 nucleotides are TGTGCCAGCAGCTCCCAGGTTTGGAGAGAGACCCAGTACTTC. It yields the protein CASSSQVWRETQYF. The gene calls are TRBV11-2 and TRBJ2-5; no firm D call. Trimming took 4 bases from V and 4 from J, leaving 13 bases between them. In germline, CDR1 is SGHAT, CDR2 FQNNGV. CDR3 length equals 14 residues.